This T cell receptor beta chain was recorded in a study of circulating and synovial CD4+ cells in juvenile arthritis. Study-wide results and caveats: Measured synovium overlap likely understates the true shared repertoire. Bulk blood CD4 repertoires were more diverse than these. Bulk blood CD4 samples held at least an order of magnitude more or fewer genomes than CPL.

This table comes from immunoSEQ multiplex PCR, and its TCRdb copy is limited to in-frame clones, with some not included. The repertoire holds a few thousand clones, with around 90% as singletons. Sorted cells were HLA-DR+CD14-CD3+CD4+CD25low/- peripheral blood cells. A word on this clone: The target antigen is unknown.

V was trimmed by 4 bases and J by 7 bases, leaving 16 bases between them. Germline CDR1 MNHNS, CDR2 SASEGT. The CDR3 runs 14 residues. The chain carries TRBV6-1 and TRBJ1-1; D possibly corresponds to TRBD1 (6 bases). Material: HLA-DR+ CD4+ T cells from blood. Described subset: circulating pathogenic-like lymphocytes, sorted as HLA-DR+CD14-CD3+CD4+CD25low/- blood T cells. This clonotype originated in a human donor with juvenile idiopathic arthritis. In DNA, the CDR3 is TGTGCCAGCAGTGCTAGAGGACAGTTCAATGAAGCTTTCTTT. It specifies CASSARGQFNEAFF.